These 15 T cell receptor beta chains originate from one sample sequenced in a study of metastatic and nonmetastatic thyroid tumors. No patient received treatment before thyroid surgery. TCRdb reassembled clones from the PCR reads with MiXCR. The data hold approximately 44,000 clones, with roughly 31% observed a single time. What was sequenced was blood. These receptor sequences come from a male donor with papillary thyroid cancer or a benign thyroid nodule (not recorded which). Some clones in this sample may be carry-over from other donors' samples.

In this sample, this clone turned up many times. The chain couples TRBV28 to TRBJ2-3, with a possible D match to TRBD2 (6 bases). There are 17 residues in the CDR3. Trimming took off 4 bases at V and 0 bases at J, with 17 bases between the two ends. Germline V CDR1 and CDR2: MDHEN, SYDVKM. CDR3: CASSSPTGTPSTDTQYF. The CDR3 DNA sequence: TGTGCCAGCAGTTCGCCTACCGGGACTCCTAGCACAGATACGCAGTATTTT.

This clone has only a few counts. The chain couples TRBV6-1 to TRBJ2-1; possible D gene TRBD1, 6 bases. The germline V and J ends were trimmed by 3 bases and 3 bases, with 9 bases remaining between them. Germline CDR1 is MNHNS and CDR2 is SASEGT. The CDR3 totals 14 residues. CDR3 residues: CASSDNRDYNEQFF. The CDR3 nucleotides are TGTGCCAGCAGTGATAACAGGGACTACAATGAGCAGTTCTTC.

This clone was seen a handful of times. A read error may be the cause here, since a much bigger clone is one base away. The V gene is TRBV20-1, the J gene TRBJ2-5; 10 nucleotides agree with TRBD2. The CDR3 is 12 residues long. Germline V gene data show CDR1 as DFQATT and CDR2 as SNEGSKA (reference sequence). For the CDR3, the DNA is TGCATCGAAGGACTAGCGGAAGAGACCCAGTACTTC. Its protein product is CIEGLAEETQYF.

This clone occurred a few times. This rearrangement joins TRBV27 to TRBJ1-5; D is uncertain. In germline, CDR1 is MNHEY, CDR2 SMNVEV (reference sequence). The CDR3 is 15 residues long. V was clipped by 5 bases and J by 3 bases, with 14 bases between them. The CDR3 region is CASSPTKGINQPQHF. In DNA, the CDR3 is TGTGCCAGCAGTCCTACGAAGGGAATCAATCAGCCCCAGCATTTT.

This clone was counted only a few times. The chain links TRBV28 to TRBJ1-5; possibly TRBD1 for D (6 bases). From germline, CDR1 is MDHEN and CDR2 SYDVKM. Trimming took 5 bases from V and 0 from J, leaving 23 bases between them. This CDR3 comprises 19 residues. CDR3 sequence: CASSPHGQCPEYSNQPQHF. The CDR3 region has the DNA TGTGCCAGCAGTCCACATGGACAGTGCCCCGAATATAGCAATCAGCCCCAGCATTTT.

This clone came up many times. This chain connects TRBV11-3 to TRBJ1-1; no definite D call. This CDR3 region has 17 residues. Per germline, CDR1 SGHNT and CDR2 YENEEA. V gave up 1 base and J gave up 0 bases, with 15 bases separating them. CDR3 sequence (DNA): TGTGCCAGCAGCTTAGTAGTTGGCGGATACATGAACACTGAAGCTTTCTTT. This gives the protein CASSLVVGGYMNTEAFF.

About this clone itself: Just one base apart from a much larger clone, this may be a read error. In the same sample, other DNA sequences code for this CDR3. The chain is built from TRBV29-1 and TRBJ2-3, with 14 bases identical to TRBD2. With 6 bases clipped from V and 5 bases from J, the junction kept 4 bases outside the gene matches. The CDR3 is made up of 14 amino acids. Germline CDR1 reads SQVTM; CDR2 reads ANQGSEA. The CDR3 loop is CSVGLAGVLDTQYF. Written as DNA, the CDR3 is TGCAGCGTGGGACTAGCGGGGGTTTTAGATACGCAGTATTTT.

The chain employs TRBV7-2 and TRBJ2-7, with D tentatively TRBD1 or TRBD2 (5 bases each). The CDR3 contains 15 residues. Trimming left V 5 bases short and J 6 bases short, with 20 bases between. Per germline, CDR1 SGHTA and CDR2 FQGNSA. CDR3 nucleotides: TGTGCCAGCAGCCCCCGCTCGGGGACGGCCGGCGAGCAGTACTTC. This codes for CASSPRSGTAGEQYF.

The chain couples TRBV19 to TRBJ2-1; the match to TRBD2 covers 7 bases. Germline CDR1 reads LNHDA; CDR2 reads SQIVND (reference sequence). The CDR3 sequence is 14 residues long. V lost 9 bases, J lost 3 bases, and 8 bases stayed unmatched. The CDR3 bases are TGTGCCAGCCGATCGGCTAGCGGCTACAATGAGCAGTTCTTC. Translated, it gives CASRSASGYNEQFF.

The table lists this clone with many counts. The conserved closing phenylalanine or tryptophan is absent in this CDR3, likely reflecting a read error. The gene calls are TRBV15 and TRBJ2-3, with TRBD2 matching over 7 bases. After removal of 2 bases from V and 0 bases from J, the junction contained 8 bases not matched to a gene. The CDR3 consists of 17 residues. Germline V gives CDR1 LNHNV, CDR2 YYDKDF (reference sequence). CDR3 in amino acids: CATSRMRGRTSTDTQYS. CDR3 sequence (DNA): TGTGCCACCAGCAGAATGCGGGGGAGGACTAGCACAGATACGCAGTATTCT.

This clone was observed a handful of times. This chain joins TRBV27 and TRBJ1-2, with a weak D call TRBD1 (5 bases). The length of the CDR3 is 14 residues. Germline-derived CDR1 and CDR2 are MNHEY and SMNVEV (reference sequence). V lost 5 bases, J lost 3 bases, and 13 bases lay in between. As DNA, the CDR3 is TGTGCCAGCAGTAACACCCAGGGCGACTATGGCTACACCTTC. Translation gives CASSNTQGDYGYTF.

There are many counts of this clone. The gene calls are TRBV5-4 and TRBJ1-2, with 7 bases aligning to TRBD1. V lost 9 bases, J lost 0 bases, and 8 bases stayed unmatched. The CDR3 extends over 14 amino acids. Per the germline V gene, CDR1 is SGHNT and CDR2 is YYREEE (reference sequence). CDR3 DNA sequence: TGTGCCACCTCGGCGGGGACAGCTAACTATGGCTACACCTTC. This sequence encodes CATSAGTANYGYTF. Looking up the rest from reference TRBV5-4 and TRBJ1-2 gives the full variable domain: ETGVTQSPTHLIKTRGQQVTLRCSSQSGHNTVSWYQQALGQGPQFIFQYYREEENGRGNFPPRFSGLQFPNYSSELNVNALELDDSALYLCATSAGTANYGYTFGSGTRLTVV.

This clone was found many times. The rearrangement uses TRBV19 and TRBJ2-1, with D perhaps TRBD1 (6 bases). CDR1 LNHDA and CDR2 SQIVND come from the germline V gene (reference sequence). This CDR3 has 15 residues. Between the trimmed V and J ends, which lost 1 base and 0 bases, there was a span of 7 bases. CDR3 region: CASSIGTVSYNEQFF. In DNA form, the CDR3 reads TGTGCCAGTAGTATAGGGACAGTCTCCTACAATGAGCAGTTCTTC.

This clone showed up just a few times. A much larger clone sits a single nucleotide away, making a read error possible. CDR3 nucleotide sequence: TGCAGCGAAGGACTAGCGGAAGAGACCCGGTACTTC. The encoded protein is CSEGLAEETRYF. The rearrangement uses TRBV20-1 and TRBJ2-5, with 10 bases matching TRBD2. The CDR3 is made up of 12 amino acids. CDR1 and CDR2 (germline): DFQATT, SNEGSKA (reference sequence).

This clone was seen many times. The chain links TRBV5-1 to TRBJ2-1, with a tentative D call TRBD1 (5 bases). Trimming pared 0 bases from V and 2 bases from J, leaving 12 bases between. In germline, CDR1 is SGHRS, CDR2 YFSETQ. The CDR3 length is 16 residues. The CDR3 DNA follows: TGCGCCAGCAGCTTGGAGGGGTCTCCACCCTACAATGAGCAGTTCTTC. Amino acids: CASSLEGSPPYNEQFF.